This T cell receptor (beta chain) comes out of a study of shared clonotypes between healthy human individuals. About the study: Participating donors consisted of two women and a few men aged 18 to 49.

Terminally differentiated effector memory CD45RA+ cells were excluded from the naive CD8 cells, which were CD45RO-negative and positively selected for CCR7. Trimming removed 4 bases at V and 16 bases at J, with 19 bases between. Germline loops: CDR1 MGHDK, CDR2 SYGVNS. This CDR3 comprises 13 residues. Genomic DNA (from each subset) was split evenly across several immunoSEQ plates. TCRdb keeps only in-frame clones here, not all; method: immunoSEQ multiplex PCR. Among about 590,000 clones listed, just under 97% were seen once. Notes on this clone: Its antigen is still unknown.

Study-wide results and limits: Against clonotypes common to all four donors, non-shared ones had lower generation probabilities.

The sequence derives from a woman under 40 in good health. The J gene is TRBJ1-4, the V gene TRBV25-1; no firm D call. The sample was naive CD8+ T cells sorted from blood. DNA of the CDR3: TGTGCCAGCAGTGCGCCTGGGAGGGATAAATCGTTTTTT. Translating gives CASSAPGRDKSFF.